This T cell receptor (beta chain) originates from a study of OX40 agonist ivuxolimab in advanced cancers. About the research overall: Patients received ivuxolimab, an agonistic anti-OX40 (CD134) antibody. Patients enrolled in dose escalation were diagnosed with hepatocellular carcinoma, melanoma, renal cell or head and neck cancer.

Study outcomes and limitations: The expanded peripheral T cells' antigen specificity was not determined. Some patients without response likewise showed low normalized clonal expansion.

Germline trimming cut 7 bases from V and 0 bases from J; bases unmatched to any gene: 6. This CDR3 is 17 amino acids long. Germline values: CDR1 LNHDA, CDR2 SQIVND (reference sequence). Profiled with immunoSEQ multiplex PCR; TCRdb holds only in-frame clones, not every one. The sample has over 30,000 clones; around 83% are singletons. On this clone: The antigen is undetermined.

The source is an adult with an advanced solid tumor such as melanoma, head and neck, liver or kidney cancer. The chain combines TRBV19 with TRBJ2-6; 10 bases match TRBD2. Sequences were derived from CD4+ or CD8+ T cells sorted from blood, sampled in a trial of the OX40 agonist ivuxolimab. The CDR3 region has the DNA TGTGCCAGTAAGGGGACTAGCGTTTCCTCTGGGGCCAACGTCCTGACTTTC. Residues: CASKGTSVSSGANVLTF.